Listed below are T cell receptor beta chains from one sample, sequenced in a study of glioma-infiltrating T cells after dendritic cell vaccination. Here immunoSEQ multiplex PCR was the method, and the copy in TCRdb shows in-frame clones only, minus some. The profile shows around 97,000 clones, roughly four fifths of them singletons. Sequenced here: blood, sampled before dendritic cell vaccination. The receptors stem from a human donor with glioblastoma. Both conserved end residues are part of each CDR3. The D gene is left open where the match is weak. Size values are once, few and many counts, or a class for expanded clones, and some rows have none.

abundance: NA; v_gene: TRBV9; j_gene: TRBJ1-1; d_gene: TRBD1; CDR3nt: TGTGCCAGCAGCACGACAGGGGGTCTCGAAGCTTTCTTT; CDR3aa: CASSTTGGLEAFF
abundance: NA; v_gene: TRBV10-3; j_gene: TRBJ2-3; d_gene: TRBD2; CDR3nt: TGTGCCATCAGTGATGTTGGCGGGGGGGCCTCCCGCTACACAGATACGCAGTATTTT; CDR3aa: CAISDVGGGASRYTDTQYF
abundance: NA; v_gene: TRBV6-5; j_gene: TRBJ1-1; d_gene: NA; CDR3nt: TGTGCCAGCAGGCGGGGGAAGACTGAAGCTTTCTTT; CDR3aa: CASRRGKTEAFF
abundance: NA; v_gene: TRBV4-3; j_gene: TRBJ1-2; d_gene: TRBD1; CDR3nt: TGCGCCAGCAGCCAAGATGGCGTTCGAGGGGGCAGGGGTTACACCTTC; CDR3aa: CASSQDGVRGGRGYTF
abundance: few; v_gene: TRBV19; j_gene: TRBJ1-5; d_gene: NA; CDR3nt: TGTGCCAGTAGTATGCCCGAGGTTGACAATCAGCCCCAGCATTTT; CDR3aa: CASSMPEVDNQPQHF
abundance: NA; v_gene: TRBV2; j_gene: TRBJ2-2; d_gene: TRBD1; CDR3nt: TGTGCCAGCAAAAGTACCGGGACAGAATACACCGGGGAGCTGTTTTTT; CDR3aa: CASKSTGTEYTGELFF
abundance: NA; v_gene: TRBV9; j_gene: TRBJ2-2; d_gene: NA; CDR3nt: TGTGCCAGCAGCGTCGGAGCGACGAACACCGGGGAGCTGTTTTTT; CDR3aa: CASSVGATNTGELFF
abundance: NA; v_gene: TRBV5-6; j_gene: TRBJ1-1; d_gene: NA; CDR3nt: TGTGCCAGCAGCTTGGCGGTAAACACTGAAGCTTTCTTT; CDR3aa: CASSLAVNTEAFF
abundance: many; v_gene: TRBV7-3; j_gene: TRBJ2-3; d_gene: NA; CDR3nt: TGTGCCAGCAGCTTTGCAGCGACAGATACGCAGTATTTT; CDR3aa: CASSFAATDTQYF
abundance: NA; v_gene: TRBV4-2; j_gene: TRBJ2-2; d_gene: TRBD2; CDR3nt: TGTGCCAGCAGCCGAGGACTAGCGGGGGGGCAGGACACCGGGGAGCTGTTTTTT; CDR3aa: CASSRGLAGGQDTGELFF
abundance: NA; v_gene: TRBV30; j_gene: TRBJ1-2; d_gene: TRBD1; CDR3nt: TGTGCCTGGGGGGACAGGGAAAGGAGCCTTTGGGGCTATGGCTACACCTTC; CDR3aa: CAWGDRERSLWGYGYTF
abundance: few; v_gene: TRBV4-1; j_gene: TRBJ2-6; d_gene: NA; CDR3nt: TGCGCCAGCAGCCAAGATGAGGGTAGGGGGGCCAACGTCCTGACTTTC; CDR3aa: CASSQDEGRGANVLTF
abundance: many; v_gene: TRBV5-1; j_gene: TRBJ2-7; d_gene: TRBD1; CDR3nt: TGCGCCAGCAGCGTCGGACAGGGGGACAACGAGCAGTACTTC; CDR3aa: CASSVGQGDNEQYF
abundance: NA; v_gene: TRBV6-5; j_gene: TRBJ2-3; d_gene: NA; CDR3nt: TGTGCCAGCAGTTACGGACAATCGATGAGCACAGATACGCAGTATTTT; CDR3aa: CASSYGQSMSTDTQYF
abundance: NA; v_gene: TRBV9; j_gene: TRBJ2-1; d_gene: NA; CDR3nt: TGTGCCAGCAGCGTAGGGGACAAGAACTATGAGCAGTTCTTC; CDR3aa: CASSVGDKNYEQFF
abundance: few; v_gene: TRBV5-4; j_gene: TRBJ2-3; d_gene: TRBD2; CDR3nt: TGTGCCAGCAGCTTGGGGCTAGCGGGGGGCACAGATACGCAGTATTTT; CDR3aa: CASSLGLAGGTDTQYF
abundance: once; v_gene: TRBV6-1; j_gene: TRBJ2-1; d_gene: TRBD1; CDR3nt: TGTGCCAGCACTGGACAGGGGTACAATGAGCAGTTCTTC; CDR3aa: CASTGQGYNEQFF
abundance: once; v_gene: TRBV9; j_gene: TRBJ2-1; d_gene: NA; CDR3nt: TGTGCCAGCAGCCCCACTCGGGGGGCCTGGGACAATGAGCAGTTCTTC; CDR3aa: CASSPTRGAWDNEQFF
abundance: once; v_gene: TRBV4-1; j_gene: TRBJ1-2; d_gene: NA; CDR3nt: TGCGCCAGCAGCCAAAACCCCGCCGGGACTAACTATGGCTACACCTTC; CDR3aa: CASSQNPAGTNYGYTF
abundance: NA; v_gene: TRBV28; j_gene: TRBJ1-5; d_gene: NA; CDR3nt: TGTGCCAGCAGTTTATGGAGGGGTCGGGGGGGTAGCAATCAGCCCCAGCATTTT; CDR3aa: CASSLWRGRGGSNQPQHF
abundance: NA; v_gene: TRBV19; j_gene: TRBJ2-1; d_gene: NA; CDR3nt: TGTGCCAGTAGTAAGGGGGTCCGGTACAATGAGCAGTTCTTC; CDR3aa: CASSKGVRYNEQFF
abundance: NA; v_gene: TRBV28; j_gene: TRBJ1-2; d_gene: NA; CDR3nt: TGTGCCAGCAGATTATCGTCCCCGTGGGAGGGTCGGGGCTACACCTTC; CDR3aa: CASRLSSPWEGRGYTF
abundance: once; v_gene: TRBV6-5; j_gene: TRBJ2-3; d_gene: NA; CDR3nt: TGTGCCAGCAGGTATCTAGCGTATAGCACAGATACGCAGTATTTT; CDR3aa: CASRYLAYSTDTQYF
abundance: NA; v_gene: TRBV5-5; j_gene: TRBJ1-2; d_gene: TRBD1; CDR3nt: TGTGCCAGCAGCTTGGCCTCACAGGGGTTTGGCTACACCTTC; CDR3aa: CASSLASQGFGYTF
abundance: NA; v_gene: TRBV9; j_gene: TRBJ2-7; d_gene: TRBD2; CDR3nt: TGTGCCAGCAGCGTAGGTACCGTGACTAGCGGGGGCAGCTCCTACGAGCAGTACTTC; CDR3aa: CASSVGTVTSGGSSYEQYF
abundance: NA; v_gene: TRBV11-3; j_gene: TRBJ2-7; d_gene: NA; CDR3nt: TGTGCCAGCAGCTTAGGGGGGGTGAGGGGCTCCTACGAGCAGTACTTC; CDR3aa: CASSLGGVRGSYEQYF
abundance: NA; v_gene: TRBV2; j_gene: TRBJ1-1; d_gene: NA; CDR3nt: TGTGCCAGCGAAGTTCGCTGGTCGCACATAAACACTGAAGCTTTCTTT; CDR3aa: CASEVRWSHINTEAFF
abundance: NA; v_gene: TRBV13; j_gene: TRBJ2-7; d_gene: TRBD1; CDR3nt: TGTGCCAGCAGCCCGACAGGGGTAGGCTACGAGCAGTACTTC; CDR3aa: CASSPTGVGYEQYF
abundance: NA; v_gene: TRBV13; j_gene: TRBJ1-6; d_gene: NA; CDR3nt: TGTGCCAGCAGCTTCCGAGAGGGGGCCTATAATTCACCCCTCCACTTT; CDR3aa: CASSFREGAYNSPLHF
abundance: NA; v_gene: TRBV5-1; j_gene: TRBJ2-2; d_gene: TRBD2; CDR3nt: TGCGCCAGCAGCTGGGCAGGACTAGGCGCCGCCGGGGAGCTGTTTTTT; CDR3aa: CASSWAGLGAAGELFF
abundance: once; v_gene: TRBV11-3; j_gene: TRBJ1-6; d_gene: NA; CDR3nt: TGTGCCAGCAGCTTAGGACACCTTGGCTCCTATAATTCACCCCTCCACTTT; CDR3aa: CASSLGHLGSYNSPLHF
abundance: NA; v_gene: TRBV7-4; j_gene: TRBJ2-2; d_gene: NA; CDR3nt: TGTGCCAGCAGCTTTGACAGCTACACCGGGGAGCTGTTTTTT; CDR3aa: CASSFDSYTGELFF
abundance: NA; v_gene: TRBV10-2; j_gene: TRBJ1-1; d_gene: TRBD1; CDR3nt: TGCGCCAGTAGAACAGGGGGCGCGTACACTGAAGCTTTCTTT; CDR3aa: CASRTGGAYTEAFF
abundance: once; v_gene: TRBV11-3; j_gene: TRBJ2-1; d_gene: NA; CDR3nt: TGTGCCAGCAGCCCCGAGGGGGGAGGGTCCAATGAGCAGTTCTTC; CDR3aa: CASSPEGGGSNEQFF
abundance: NA; v_gene: TRBV18; j_gene: TRBJ2-7; d_gene: TRBD2; CDR3nt: TGTGCCAGCTTCCAGGGGGAGCGGGGGGGTTCGTACGAGCAGTACTTC; CDR3aa: CASFQGERGGSYEQYF
abundance: NA; v_gene: TRBV13; j_gene: TRBJ2-3; d_gene: TRBD2; CDR3nt: TGTGCCAGCATCGAGGGACTACGCACAGATACGCAGTATTTT; CDR3aa: CASIEGLRTDTQYF
abundance: NA; v_gene: TRBV25-1; j_gene: TRBJ2-6; d_gene: NA; CDR3nt: TGTGCCAGCAGTGAATATGGGGGGGCCGGGGCCAACGTCCTGACTTTC; CDR3aa: CASSEYGGAGANVLTF
abundance: NA; v_gene: TRBV7-2; j_gene: TRBJ1-2; d_gene: NA; CDR3nt: TGCGCCAGCAGCCAAGACGTGGAGGGTGCGGGGGACGGCTACACCTTC; CDR3aa: CASSQDVEGAGDGYTF
abundance: NA; v_gene: TRBV4-2; j_gene: TRBJ1-1; d_gene: NA; CDR3nt: TGTGCCAGCCTTCTGGCAACGGGATTTAGGGCTGAAGCTTTCTTT; CDR3aa: CASLLATGFRAEAFF
abundance: NA; v_gene: TRBV4-1; j_gene: TRBJ2-7; d_gene: TRBD2; CDR3nt: TGCGCCAGCAGCCAAGTGCCGTGGCTAGCGGGGGGATACGAGCAGTACTTC; CDR3aa: CASSQVPWLAGGYEQYF